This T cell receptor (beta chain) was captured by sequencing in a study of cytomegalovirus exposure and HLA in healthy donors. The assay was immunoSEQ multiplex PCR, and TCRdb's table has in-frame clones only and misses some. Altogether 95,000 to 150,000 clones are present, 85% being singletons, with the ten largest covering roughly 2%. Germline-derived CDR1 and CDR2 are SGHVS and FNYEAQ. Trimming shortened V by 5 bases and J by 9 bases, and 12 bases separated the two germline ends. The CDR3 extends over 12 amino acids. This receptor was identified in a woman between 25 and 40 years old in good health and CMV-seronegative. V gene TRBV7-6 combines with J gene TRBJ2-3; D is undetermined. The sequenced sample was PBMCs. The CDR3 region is CASSPPGTTQYF. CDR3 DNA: TGTGCCAGCAGCCCTCCTGGTACAACGCAGTATTTT.